A single sample gave rise to the 18 T cell receptor beta chains below, sequenced in a study of metastatic and nonmetastatic thyroid tumors. Prior to thyroid surgery, none of the patients had received any treatment. TCRdb reanalyzed the PCR reads via MiXCR. The sample lists under 35,000 clones, less than 40% occurring once. The sample taken for sequencing was tumor tissue. These receptors all stem from a female donor with papillary thyroid cancer or a benign thyroid nodule (not recorded which). Some clones in this sample may be carry-over from other donors' samples.

This clone was picked up a small number of times. This CDR3 is missing its conserved last phenylalanine or tryptophan, likely due to a read error. The CDR3 is CASSFSGLAGDNTQYS. The CDR3 DNA is TGTGCCAGCAGTTTCTCAGGACTAGCGGGAGATAATACGCAGTATTCT. The chain combines TRBV6-6 with TRBJ2-3, with 13 positions matching TRBD2. The V gene's germline CDR1 is MNHNY and CDR2 SVGAGI (reference sequence). CDR3 length: 16 residues. Trimming removed 4 bases from V and 7 bases from J; junction bases left unmatched: 8.

This clone was counted at least ten times. CDR3 sequence (DNA): TGTGCCAGCAGCCCAGACGTTGGGGGGACCCAGTACTTC. Translated: CASSPDVGGTQYF. This rearrangement joins TRBV7-9 to TRBJ2-5; possibly TRBD1 or TRBD2 for D (5 bases each). V was cut by 5 bases and J by 7 bases, with 14 bases left in between. Germline CDR1 reads SEHNR; CDR2 reads FQNEAQ (reference sequence). This CDR3 region has 13 residues.

The gene calls are TRBV6-1 and TRBJ2-7; D call uncertain. V gave up 6 bases and J gave up 3 bases, with 6 bases separating them. The CDR3 has 11 amino acids. CDR1 and CDR2 (germline): MNHNS, SASEGT. The CDR3 reads CASSAHYEQYF. DNA of the CDR3: TGTGCCAGCAGCGCCCACTACGAGCAGTACTTC.

This clone has only a few counts. The chain carries TRBV12-3 or TRBV12-4 and TRBJ1-2; unclear D gene. V was pared by 6 bases and J by 6 bases, with 14 bases between. This CDR3 comprises 13 residues. The DNA for the CDR3 is TGTGCCAGCAGCCCTCGGAGAAGCGATGGCTACACCTTC. As protein: CASSPRRSDGYTF.

The rearrangement links TRBV30 to TRBJ2-7; 10 nucleotides align to TRBD1. The CDR3 runs 14 residues. Per the germline V gene, CDR1 is GTSNPN and CDR2 is SVGIG (reference sequence). V dropped 3 bases and J dropped 5; count of bases not matched to a gene: 7. CDR3 sequence reads: CAWRDWDRGHEQYF. CDR3 nucleotide sequence: TGTGCCTGGAGAGACTGGGACAGGGGCCACGAGCAGTACTTC.

Points on this clone: This may arise from a read error, as a much more abundant clone is one base away. The identical CDR3 is also encoded by other nucleotide sequences in the sample. The rearrangement links TRBV5-1 to TRBJ2-2, with D unclear. The CDR3 runs to 13 residues. Germline V gene lookup returns CDR1 SGHRS and CDR2 YFSETQ. The CDR3 is CASSSHFTGELFF. CDR3 sequence (DNA): TGTGCCAGCAGCTCACACTTCACCGGGGAGCTGTTTTTT.

The rearrangement joins TRBV3-1 to TRBJ2-5; possibly TRBD1 for D (6 bases). Germline CDR1 LGHDT, CDR2 YNNKEL (reference sequence). V was cut by 1 base and J by 5 bases, with 8 bases left in between. The CDR3 runs 13 residues. CDR3 in amino acids: CASSQAGAETQYF. CDR3 nucleotide sequence: TGTGCCAGCAGCCAAGCAGGGGCTGAGACCCAGTACTTC.

This rearrangement joins TRBV5-1 to TRBJ2-2, with a possible D match to TRBD2 (6 bases). The germline CDR1 and CDR2 sequences are SGHRS and YFSETQ. This CDR3 is 15 amino acids long. V lost 4 bases and J lost 2, with 12 bases in between. The CDR3, as DNA: TGCGCCAGCAGCGGGTTAGCGGCAAACACCGGGGAGCTGTTTTTT. Amino acids: CASSGLAANTGELFF. The whole variable domain, remainder taken from reference TRBV5-1 and TRBJ2-2, is KAGVTQTPRYLIKTRGQQVTLSCSPISGHRSVSWYQQTPGQGLQFLFEYFSETQRNKGNFPGRFSGRQFSNSRSEMNVSTLELGDSALYLCASSGLAANTGELFFGEGSRLTVL.

As concerns this clone: Without the conserved terminal phenylalanine or tryptophan, this CDR3 likely stems from a read error. The CDR3 DNA reads as TGTGCCAGTCTGGAAGGTTCACCCCTCCACGGC. It encodes CASLEGSPLHG. V gene TRBV6-1 combines with J gene TRBJ1-6, with no clear D. The CDR3 covers 11 residues. CDR1 and CDR2 (germline): MNHNS, SASEGT. V lost 9 bases, J lost 9 bases, and 9 bases lay in between.

The V call is TRBV5-1, the J call TRBJ2-7, with D possibly being TRBD1 (5 bases). Between the trimmed V and J ends, which lost 3 bases and 6 bases, there was a span of 10 bases. The CDR3 has 12 residues. The germline V gene has CDR1 SGHRS and CDR2 YFSETQ. The CDR3 sequence is CASSSAGFEQYF. CDR3 coding DNA: TGCGCCAGCAGCTCAGCAGGGTTCGAGCAGTACTTC.

This clone was picked up a small number of times. The J gene is TRBJ2-3, the V gene TRBV12-3 or TRBV12-4; 7 bases line up with TRBD1. V lost 2 bases and J lost 4; bases outside the gene matches: 3. The CDR3 contains 14 residues. The CDR3 DNA reads as TGTGCCAGCAGTTTACAGGGGGAATCAGATACGCAGTATTTT. This codes for CASSLQGESDTQYF.

The chain joins TRBV20-1 to TRBJ2-3, with 8 bases identical to TRBD2. Germline CDR1 DFQATT, CDR2 SNEGSKA (reference sequence). V trimming: 3 bases; J trimming: 3 bases; junction bases outside the gene matches: 5. The CDR3 has 14 amino acids. The CDR3 DNA sequence: TGCAGTGCTAGTCGGGAGGGGGGGACAGATACGCAGTATTTT. It translates to CSASREGGTDTQYF.

The CDR3 here is CASRDRSGANVLTF. CDR3 in DNA: TGTGCCAGTAGAGACAGGTCTGGGGCCAACGTCCTGACTTTC. The V gene is TRBV19, the J gene TRBJ2-6, with TRBD1 as a possible D gene (6 bases). Germline V gene sequence: CDR1 LNHDA, CDR2 SQIVND (reference sequence). The CDR3 extends over 14 amino acids. Trimming cost V 6 bases and J 1 base, with 7 bases left between them.

The chain links TRBV20-1 to TRBJ1-5; no firm D call. Germline CDR1 is DFQATT and CDR2 is SNEGSKA (reference sequence). Deletions cut 1 base from V and 4 bases from J, with 11 bases between. The CDR3 runs to 14 residues. CDR3 region: CSARGPASNQPQHF. CDR3 coding DNA: TGCAGTGCTAGAGGGCCTGCGAGTAATCAGCCCCAGCATTTT.

This clone was counted a few times. The chain couples TRBV19 to TRBJ2-1; D might be TRBD1 (5 bases). The CDR3 length is 15 residues. Trimming took 6 bases from V and 10 from J, leaving 22 bases between them. Germline CDR1 and CDR2: LNHDA and SQIVND (reference sequence). The CDR3 is CASRATDRSWGEQFF. As DNA, the CDR3 is TGTGCCAGTAGGGCGACCGACAGATCTTGGGGCGAGCAGTTCTTC.

In its sample, this clone was seen a few times. The DNA of the CDR3 is TGTGCCAGCAGTCTCATGGGGGGGGGAGGAACTCAGCCCCAGCATTTT. Its protein is CASSLMGGGGTQPQHF. The rearrangement links TRBV12-3 or TRBV12-4 to TRBJ1-5, with D possibly matching TRBD1 (5 bases). The CDR3 totals 16 residues. V was trimmed by 5 bases and J by 6 bases, leaving 20 bases between them.

Remarks on this clone: Other DNA sequences in this specimen translate into the identical CDR3. CDR3 amino acids: CASSPTGSYEQYF. As DNA, the CDR3 is TGCGCCAGCAGCCCTACAGGGTCCTACGAGCAGTACTTC. The chain is built from TRBV5-1 and TRBJ2-7; tentative D call: TRBD1 (6 bases). V was cut by 4 bases and J by 1 base, with 9 bases left in between. CDR1 is SGHRS and CDR2 is YFSETQ in the germline V gene. The CDR3 consists of 13 residues.

This chain links TRBV6-2 or TRBV6-3 with TRBJ2-2, with D possibly matching TRBD2 (6 bases). Trimming removed 2 bases from V and 6 bases from J, with 13 bases in between. CDR1 is MNHEY and CDR2 is SVGEGT in the germline V gene. The CDR3 is made up of 15 amino acids. CDR3 bases: TGTGCCAGCAGTTACGCGGGGAGCGGGTCCGGGGAGCTGTTTTTT. It codes for CASSYAGSGSGELFF.